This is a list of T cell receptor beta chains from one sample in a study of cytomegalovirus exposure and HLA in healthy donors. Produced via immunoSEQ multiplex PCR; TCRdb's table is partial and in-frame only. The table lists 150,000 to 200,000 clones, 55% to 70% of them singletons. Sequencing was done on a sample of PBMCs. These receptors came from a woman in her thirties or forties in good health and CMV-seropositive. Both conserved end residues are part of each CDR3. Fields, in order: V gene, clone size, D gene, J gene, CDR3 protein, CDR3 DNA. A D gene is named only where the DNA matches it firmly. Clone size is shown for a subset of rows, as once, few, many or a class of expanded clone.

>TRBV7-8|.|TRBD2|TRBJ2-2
CASSLDRWLAGVDGELFF
TGTGCCAGCAGCTTAGATCGGTGGCTAGCGGGAGTTGACGGGGAGCTGTTTTTT
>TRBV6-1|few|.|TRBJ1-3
CASTLGGLGGNTIYF
TGTGCCAGCACCCTGGGGGGGCTTGGAGGAAACACCATATATTTT
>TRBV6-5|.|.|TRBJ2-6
CASSYTGTAGANVLTF
TGTGCCAGCAGTTACACAGGGACGGCGGGGGCCAACGTCCTGACTTTC
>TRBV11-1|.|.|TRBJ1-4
CASSAAGNFNEKLFF
TGTGCCAGCAGCGCCGCAGGGAACTTTAATGAAAAACTGTTTTTT
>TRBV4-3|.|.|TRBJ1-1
CASTKIFGTEAFF
TGCGCCAGCACAAAGATATTCGGCACTGAAGCTTTCTTT
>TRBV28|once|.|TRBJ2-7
CAGLGGEGVGSYEQYF
TGTGCCGGCCTTGGGGGTGAGGGGGTTGGGTCCTACGAGCAGTACTTC
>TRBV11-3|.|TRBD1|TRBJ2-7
CASSVRQGTQQYF
TGTGCCAGCAGCGTACGACAGGGAACACAGCAGTACTTC
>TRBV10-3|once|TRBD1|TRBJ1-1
CAISGQGAPARAFF
TGTGCCATCAGCGGACAGGGGGCCCCTGCTCGAGCTTTCTTT
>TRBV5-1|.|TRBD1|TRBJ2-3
CASRQTGATTDTQYF
TGCGCCAGCAGGCAGACAGGGGCTACCACAGATACGCAGTATTTT
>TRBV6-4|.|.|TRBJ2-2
CASSVLAGGELFF
TGTGCCAGCAGTGTCCTAGCTGGCGGGGAGCTGTTTTTT
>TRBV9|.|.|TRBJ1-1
CASSLNWGEGTEAFF
TGTGCCAGCAGCCTTAATTGGGGGGAGGGCACTGAAGCTTTCTTT
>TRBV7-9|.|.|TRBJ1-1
CASSLVENTEAFF
TGTGCCAGCAGCTTAGTAGAGAACACTGAAGCTTTCTTT
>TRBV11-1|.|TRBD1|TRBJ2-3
CASSFSRGPSDTQYF
TGTGCCAGCAGCTTTTCCAGGGGGCCTTCAGATACGCAGTATTTT
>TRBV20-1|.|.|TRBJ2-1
CSGGADNEQFF
TGCAGTGGTGGGGCAGACAATGAGCAGTTCTTC
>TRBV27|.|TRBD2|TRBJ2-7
CASRTAGVGNEQYF
TGTGCCAGCCGGACAGCGGGAGTGGGGAACGAGCAGTACTTC
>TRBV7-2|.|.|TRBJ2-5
CASSLTRGGGEETQYF
TGTGCCAGCAGCTTAACCCGGGGAGGCGGGGAAGAGACCCAGTACTTC
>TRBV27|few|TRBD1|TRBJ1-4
CASSFTGTDEKLFF
TGTGCCAGCTCTTTCACCGGGACAGATGAAAAACTGTTTTTT
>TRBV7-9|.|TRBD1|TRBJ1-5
CASSLEGTGNQPQHF
TGTGCCAGCAGCTTAGAGGGGACAGGGAATCAGCCCCAGCATTTT
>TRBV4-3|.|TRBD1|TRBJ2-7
CASSQHRGSSYEQYF
TGCGCCAGCAGCCAACACAGGGGGAGCTCCTACGAGCAGTACTTC
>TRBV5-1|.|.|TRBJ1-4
CASSLGGAGEKLFF
TGCGCCAGCAGCTTGGGAGGGGCGGGAGAAAAACTGTTTTTT
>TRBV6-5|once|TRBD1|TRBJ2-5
CASSYFGTGQETQYF
TGTGCCAGCAGTTACTTTGGGACAGGGCAAGAGACCCAGTACTTC
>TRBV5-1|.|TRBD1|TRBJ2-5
CASSLFRGRETQYF
TGCGCCAGCAGCTTGTTCAGGGGGCGAGAGACCCAGTACTTC
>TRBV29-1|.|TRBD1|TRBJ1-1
CSVERTGSGNTEAFF
TGCAGCGTTGAACGGACAGGGTCGGGAAACACTGAAGCTTTCTTT
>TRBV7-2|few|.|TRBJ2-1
CASALGRGSYNEQFF
TGTGCCAGCGCCCTAGGCAGAGGATCCTACAATGAGCAGTTCTTC
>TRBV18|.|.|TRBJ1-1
CASSPPARQDYTEAFF
TGTGCCAGCTCACCACCGGCGCGACAGGATTACACTGAAGCTTTCTTT
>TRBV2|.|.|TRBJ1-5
CASSEGRSGNQPQHF
TGTGCCAGCAGTGAAGGCCGGTCGGGAAATCAGCCCCAGCATTTT
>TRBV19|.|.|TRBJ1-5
CASSIVGGALNQPQHF
TGTGCCAGTAGTATAGTGGGCGGGGCCTTAAATCAGCCCCAGCATTTT
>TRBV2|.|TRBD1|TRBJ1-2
CASSDPDRGLSYTF
TGTGCCAGCAGTGATCCCGACAGGGGGTTAAGCTACACCTTC
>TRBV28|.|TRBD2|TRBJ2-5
CASSRGVASGGYFQETQYF
TGTGCCAGCAGCCGGGGGGTGGCTAGCGGGGGCTACTTCCAAGAGACCCAGTACTTC
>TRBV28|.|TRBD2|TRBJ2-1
CASVNGGSYNEQFF
TGTGCCAGCGTTAACGGCGGGAGCTACAATGAGCAGTTCTTC
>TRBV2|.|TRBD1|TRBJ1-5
CASNSLIRGLGQPQHF
TGTGCCAGCAACTCCCTGATCAGGGGGCTCGGTCAGCCCCAGCATTTT
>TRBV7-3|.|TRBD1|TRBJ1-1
CASSFLGQGWAFF
TGTGCCAGCAGTTTCCTCGGACAGGGGTGGGCTTTCTTT
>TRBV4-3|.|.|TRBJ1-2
CASSQDRGGGYGYTF
TGCGCCAGCAGCCAAGATCGCGGGGGCGGCTATGGCTACACCTTC
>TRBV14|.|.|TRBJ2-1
CASSQISSEQFF
TGTGCCAGCAGCCAAATTTCCAGTGAGCAGTTCTTC
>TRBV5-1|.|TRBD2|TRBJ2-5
CASSTPSGGRETQYF
TGCGCCAGCAGTACTCCGAGCGGGGGGAGGGAGACCCAGTACTTC
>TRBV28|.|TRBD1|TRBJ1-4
CASSLWGGQGNEKLFF
TGTGCCAGCAGTTTATGGGGGGGACAGGGAAATGAAAAACTGTTTTTT
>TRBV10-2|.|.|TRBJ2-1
CASSEQNSYNEQFF
TGCGCCAGCAGTGAACAGAACTCCTACAATGAGCAGTTCTTC
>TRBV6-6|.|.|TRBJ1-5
CASRGLGNQPQHF
TGTGCCAGCAGGGGGCTCGGCAATCAGCCCCAGCATTTT
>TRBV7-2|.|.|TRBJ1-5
CASSPQGNQPQHF
TGTGCCAGCAGCCCACAGGGCAATCAGCCCCAGCATTTT
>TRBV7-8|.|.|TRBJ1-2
CASSLRNPTANYGYTF
TGTGCCAGCAGCTTGCGAAACCCGACAGCTAACTATGGCTACACCTTC
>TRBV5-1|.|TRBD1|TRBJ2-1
CASTFTGENEQFF
TGCGCCAGCACCTTTACAGGGGAAAATGAGCAGTTCTTC
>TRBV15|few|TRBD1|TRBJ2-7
CATGDGQGGREQYF
TGTGCCACCGGGGACGGACAGGGGGGCCGCGAGCAGTACTTC
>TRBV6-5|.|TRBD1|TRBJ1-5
CASSSDRDGNQPQHF
TGTGCCAGCAGTTCGGACAGGGACGGCAATCAGCCCCAGCATTTT
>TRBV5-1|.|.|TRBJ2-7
CASSRLEAYEQYF
TGCGCCAGCAGTCGTCTAGAGGCCTACGAGCAGTACTTC
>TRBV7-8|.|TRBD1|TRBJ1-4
CASSRDRVNEKLFF
TGTGCCAGCAGCCGGGACAGGGTTAATGAAAAACTGTTTTTT
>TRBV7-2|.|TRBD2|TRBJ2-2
CASSPQRETVGELFF
TGTGCCAGCAGCCCTCAGCGGGAGACGGTCGGGGAGCTGTTTTTT
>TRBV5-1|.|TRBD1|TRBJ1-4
CASRQGMDGKLFF
TGCGCCAGCCGACAGGGGATGGATGGAAAACTGTTTTTT
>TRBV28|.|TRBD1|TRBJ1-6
CASWTGVNSPLHF
TGTGCCAGCTGGACAGGGGTTAATTCACCCCTCCACTTT
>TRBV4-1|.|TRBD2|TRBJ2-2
CASTSRGGTSGNTGELFF
TGCGCCAGCACCTCAAGAGGGGGGACTAGCGGAAACACCGGGGAGCTGTTTTTT
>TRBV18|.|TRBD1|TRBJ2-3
CASSTTGPDTQYF
TGTGCCAGCTCAACGACAGGGCCAGATACGCAGTATTTT
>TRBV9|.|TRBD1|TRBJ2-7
CASSVGGGGQGSDEQYF
TGTGCCAGCAGCGTAGGAGGGGGGGGACAGGGGTCCGACGAGCAGTACTTC
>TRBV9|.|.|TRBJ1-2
CASSVEERYGYTF
TGTGCCAGCAGCGTTGAGGAGCGCTATGGCTACACCTTC
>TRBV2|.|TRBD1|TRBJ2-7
CASKLNRGTYEQYF
TGTGCCAGCAAGCTCAACAGGGGAACCTACGAGCAGTACTTC
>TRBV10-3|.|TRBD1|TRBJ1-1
CAITPQGDTEAFF
TGTGCCATCACTCCTCAGGGGGACACTGAAGCTTTCTTT
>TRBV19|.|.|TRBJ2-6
CASSTMTTGANVLTF
TGTGCCAGTAGTACCATGACAACTGGGGCCAACGTCCTGACTTTC
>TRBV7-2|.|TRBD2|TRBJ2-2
CASSWSGAGASGELFF
TGTGCCAGCAGCTGGAGTGGAGCGGGAGCTTCCGGGGAGCTGTTTTTT
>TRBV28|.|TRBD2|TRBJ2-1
CASSSFLAVNYNEQFF
TGTGCCAGCAGCTCCTTCCTAGCGGTTAATTACAATGAGCAGTTCTTC